Shown below are 3 T cell receptor beta chains from a single sample sequenced in a study of T cell responses to AZD1222 COVID-19 vaccine. The repertoire was sequenced with immunoSEQ multiplex PCR; TCRdb's copy has only in-frame clones and lacks some. The table has around 140,000 clones, 75% to 85% seen once. This specimen consisted of peripheral blood, obtained 28 days after the second dose of the MenACWY control vaccine. The origin of the receptors is an adult who received the MenACWY meningococcal vaccine as a control.

The rearrangement links TRBV19 to TRBJ2-1, with a tentative D call TRBD2 (7 bases). From germline, CDR1 is LNHDA and CDR2 SQIVND (reference sequence). The CDR3 consists of 14 residues. The germline V and J ends were trimmed by 3 bases and 9 bases, with 15 bases remaining between them. In DNA form, the CDR3 reads TGTGCCAGTAGTATCGGGGGGCAAGGCACTGAGCAGTTCTTC. Translating gives CASSIGGQGTEQFF. The full variable domain, completed using reference TRBV19 and TRBJ2-1, is DGGITQSPKYLFRKEGQNVTLSCEQNLNHDAMYWYRQDPGQGLRLIYYSQIVNDFQKGDIAEGYSVSREKKESFPLTVTSAQKNPTAFYLCASSIGGQGTEQFFGPGTRLTVL.

This chain links TRBV7-3 with TRBJ2-6; D is uncertain. Germline V lookup: CDR1 SGHTA, CDR2 FQGTGA. Trimming pared 5 bases from V and 0 bases from J, leaving 11 bases between. The CDR3 sequence is 16 residues long. Here the CDR3 reads CASSIGRFSGANVLTF. CDR3 bases: TGTGCCAGCAGCATCGGACGGTTCTCTGGGGCCAACGTCCTGACTTTC.

The chain carries TRBV11-1 and TRBJ2-1, with D possibly TRBD2 on 7 matching bases. Germline-derived CDR1 and CDR2 are SGHAT and FQDESV (reference sequence). V was pared by 5 bases and J by 8 bases, with 22 bases between. The CDR3 has 16 amino acids. The CDR3 loop is CASSGRGGGAHDEQFF. The CDR3 nucleotides read TGTGCCAGCAGCGGCAGAGGGGGAGGGGCCCACGATGAGCAGTTCTTC.